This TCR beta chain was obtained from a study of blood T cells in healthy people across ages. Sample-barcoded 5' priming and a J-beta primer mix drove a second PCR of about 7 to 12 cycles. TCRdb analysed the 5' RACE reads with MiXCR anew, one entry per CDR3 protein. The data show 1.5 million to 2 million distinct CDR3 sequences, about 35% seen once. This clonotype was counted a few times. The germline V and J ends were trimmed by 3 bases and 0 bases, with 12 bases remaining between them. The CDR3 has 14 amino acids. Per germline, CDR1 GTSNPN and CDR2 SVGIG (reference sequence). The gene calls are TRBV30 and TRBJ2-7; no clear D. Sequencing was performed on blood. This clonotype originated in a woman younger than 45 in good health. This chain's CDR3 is CAWSFGQLSYEQYF. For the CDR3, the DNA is TGTGCCTGGAGCTTTGGGCAGCTCTCCTACGAGCAGTACTTC.